This T cell receptor beta chain was sequenced during a study of cytomegalovirus exposure and HLA in healthy donors. About the study: Early released data had tens of millions of unique TCRs, all coming from HLA-typed donors. Points from the study as a whole: As a later analysis revealed, most CMV-associated TCR beta chains appeared HLA-restricted. Overall, roughly 170 TCR beta chains were annotated as cytomegalovirus-associated. Associated with HLA alleles at 0.05 false discovery rate in a later analysis were 16,951 TCR beta sequences.

V lost 5 bases, J lost 4 bases, and 17 bases lay in between. This CDR3 is 15 amino acids long. Germline loops: CDR1 SGHTA, CDR2 FQGNSA. PCR amplification relied on 60 Vbeta primers (plus 13 Jbeta primers). Clones were sequenced by immunoSEQ multiplex PCR, and TCRdb holds only the in-frame ones, with some missing. The sample shows about 130,000 clones, about 80% of them seen only once. In regard to this clone: Antigen unknown.

This rearrangement joins TRBV7-2 to TRBJ1-1; no clear D gene. The material sequenced was PBMCs. The TCR originated in a woman in her forties or fifties in good health and CMV-seronegative. The CDR3 region has the DNA TGTGCCAGCAGCCCAGAGGGCGGGGTCGGCACTGAAGCTTTCTTT. It is translated as CASSPEGGVGTEAFF.